The rows below give T cell receptor beta chains drawn from one sample of a study of early T cells in non-severe SARS-CoV-2 infection. TCRdb reprocessed the 5' RACE reads with MiXCR, giving one entry per CDR3 protein. The sample has 30,000 to 40,000 distinct CDR3 sequences, 4.5% to 5.5% seen once. Sequencing used whole blood. The receptor source for this set is an adult who was a healthcare worker with PCR-confirmed SARS-CoV-2 infection or an uninfected control (not recorded which). Both conserved end residues are part of each CDR3. The D gene is left open where the match is weak. Part of the rows lack a size; the others show once, few, many or a class for expanded clones.

D gene: NA
clone size: many
J gene: TRBJ2-3
V gene: TRBV5-1
CDR3 protein: CASSLDWGQGTDTQYF
CDR3 DNA: TGCGCCAGCAGCTTGGATTGGGGGCAGGGAACAGATACGCAGTATTTT

D gene: NA
clone size: many
J gene: TRBJ2-2
V gene: TRBV12-3/TRBV12-4
CDR3 protein: CASRIDTGELFF
CDR3 DNA: TGTGCCAGCAGGATCGACACCGGGGAGCTGTTTTTT

D gene: TRBD2
clone size: many
J gene: TRBJ2-3
V gene: TRBV9
CDR3 protein: CASSPSLAAATDTQYF
CDR3 DNA: TGTGCCAGCAGCCCCTCACTAGCGGCTGCCACAGATACGCAGTATTTT

D gene: NA
clone size: many
J gene: TRBJ1-2
V gene: TRBV30
CDR3 protein: CAYGLSPNYGYTF
CDR3 DNA: TGTGCCTACGGACTGTCACCTAACTATGGCTACACCTTC

D gene: NA
clone size: many
J gene: TRBJ2-2
V gene: TRBV7-6
CDR3 protein: CASSALLQGGGELFF
CDR3 DNA: TGTGCCAGCAGCGCTCTTCTCCAGGGCGGCGGGGAGCTGTTTTTT

D gene: NA
clone size: few
J gene: TRBJ2-5
V gene: TRBV5-1
CDR3 protein: CASGNSYQETQYF
CDR3 DNA: TGCGCCAGCGGCAACAGCTACCAAGAGACCCAGTACTTC

D gene: NA
clone size: many
J gene: TRBJ1-4
V gene: TRBV9
CDR3 protein: CASSDDGEGEKLFF
CDR3 DNA: TGTGCCAGCAGCGATGACGGAGAGGGTGAAAAACTGTTTTTT

D gene: NA
clone size: few
J gene: TRBJ2-1
V gene: TRBV20-1
CDR3 protein: CSARDWALHNEQFF
CDR3 DNA: TGCAGTGCTAGAGATTGGGCCTTACACAATGAGCAGTTCTTC

D gene: NA
clone size: many
J gene: TRBJ2-5
V gene: TRBV7-6
CDR3 protein: CASSLRAETQYF
CDR3 DNA: TGTGCCAGCAGCCTCAGGGCGGAGACCCAGTACTTC

D gene: NA
clone size: medium-sized
J gene: TRBJ2-1
V gene: TRBV29-1
CDR3 protein: CSANPQLGLAYNEQFF
CDR3 DNA: TGCAGCGCTAACCCTCAACTTGGCCTAGCCTACAATGAGCAGTTCTTC

D gene: TRBD2
clone size: NA
J gene: TRBJ2-3
V gene: TRBV9
CDR3 protein: CASSVETSGGMDTQYF
CDR3 DNA: TGTGCCAGCAGCGTAGAGACTAGCGGGGGTATGGATACGCAGTATTTT

D gene: NA
clone size: many
J gene: TRBJ1-2
V gene: TRBV15
CDR3 protein: CATSRDQGSPPESGYTF
CDR3 DNA: TGTGCCACCAGCAGAGATCAAGGCAGTCCCCCTGAAAGTGGCTACACCTTC

D gene: NA
clone size: many
J gene: TRBJ2-1
V gene: TRBV7-9
CDR3 protein: CAIQAAETNEQFF
CDR3 DNA: TGTGCCATCCAAGCGGCCGAAACAAATGAGCAGTTCTTC

D gene: NA
clone size: few
J gene: TRBJ2-1
V gene: TRBV7-2
CDR3 protein: CASSTYRESYNEQFF
CDR3 DNA: TGTGCCAGCAGCACGTACAGGGAGTCCTACAATGAGCAGTTCTTC

D gene: NA
clone size: many
J gene: TRBJ1-2
V gene: TRBV16
CDR3 protein: CASSQGPDGYTF
CDR3 DNA: TGTGCCAGCAGCCAAGGGCCCGATGGCTACACCTTC

D gene: NA
clone size: many
J gene: TRBJ1-3
V gene: TRBV12-3/TRBV12-4
CDR3 protein: CASSFGEGGNTIYF
CDR3 DNA: TGTGCCAGCAGTTTTGGTGAAGGTGGAAACACCATATATTTT

D gene: TRBD2
clone size: few
J gene: TRBJ2-1
V gene: TRBV7-9
CDR3 protein: CASSFQAGDKFF
CDR3 DNA: TGTGCCAGCAGCTTCCAAGCGGGGGACAAGTTCTTC

D gene: NA
clone size: NA
J gene: TRBJ2-7
V gene: TRBV30
CDR3 protein: CAWGKARKYEQYF
CDR3 DNA: TGTGCCTGGGGGAAGGCCAGAAAATACGAGCAGTACTTC

D gene: NA
clone size: many
J gene: TRBJ1-2
V gene: TRBV10-3
CDR3 protein: CAISEDTFGGYTF
CDR3 DNA: TGTGCCATCAGTGAGGACACCTTCGGTGGCTACACCTTC

D gene: NA
clone size: many
J gene: TRBJ2-1
V gene: TRBV3-1
CDR3 protein: CASSPGTTYNEQFF
CDR3 DNA: TGTGCCAGCAGCCCGGGGACGACGTACAATGAGCAGTTCTTC

D gene: TRBD1
clone size: many
J gene: TRBJ1-6
V gene: TRBV5-5
CDR3 protein: CASRRTGDSPLHF
CDR3 DNA: TGTGCCAGCAGAAGGACAGGGGATTCACCCCTCCACTTT

D gene: NA
clone size: NA
J gene: TRBJ1-1
V gene: TRBV7-2
CDR3 protein: CASSLLGTEAFF
CDR3 DNA: TGTGCCAGCAGCTTATTGGGGACTGAAGCTTTCTTT

D gene: NA
clone size: few
J gene: TRBJ1-1
V gene: TRBV12-5
CDR3 protein: CASGLKPLHTEAFF
CDR3 DNA: TGTGCTAGTGGTTTGAAACCACTTCACACTGAAGCTTTCTTT

D gene: NA
clone size: many
J gene: TRBJ2-1
V gene: TRBV7-9
CDR3 protein: CASTWDLVQEQFF
CDR3 DNA: TGTGCCAGCACCTGGGACTTGGTTCAGGAGCAGTTCTTC